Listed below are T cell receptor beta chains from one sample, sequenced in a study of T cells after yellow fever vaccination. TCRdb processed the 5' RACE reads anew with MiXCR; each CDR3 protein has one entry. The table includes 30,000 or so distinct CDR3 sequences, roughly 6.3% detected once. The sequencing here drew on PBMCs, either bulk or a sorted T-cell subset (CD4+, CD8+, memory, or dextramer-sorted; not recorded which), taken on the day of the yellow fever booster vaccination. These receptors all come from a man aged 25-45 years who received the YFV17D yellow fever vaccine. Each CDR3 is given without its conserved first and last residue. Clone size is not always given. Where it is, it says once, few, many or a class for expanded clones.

ATSDLGGNEQF many TRBJ2-1 TRBV24-1
ASSLGASEQF many TRBJ2-1 TRBV12-3/TRBV12-4
ASSEQQGQEQF many TRBJ2-1 TRBV25-1
ARGEGLATTEDTQY many TRBJ2-3 TRBV14
ATSEVTGIVETQY many TRBJ2-5 TRBV24-1
ASSLVPVSTDTQY . TRBJ2-3 TRBV7-2
ASSKEWTSGRTDEQY few TRBJ2-7 TRBV21-1
ATSAYQETQY many TRBJ2-5 TRBV15
ASTGRYTEAF many TRBJ1-1 TRBV19
ASSWTSGAQQF many TRBJ2-1 TRBV6-5
ASSVRGDAGANVLT many TRBJ2-6 TRBV9
SAIGTSGSQETQY many TRBJ2-5 TRBV20-1
CARDLAGGVADTQY . TRBJ2-3 TRBV20-1
ASSLDGGGQPQH many TRBJ1-5 TRBV12-3/TRBV12-4
ASSRQGSPYNEQF many TRBJ2-1 TRBV19
ASSHRGGSYEQY many TRBJ2-7 TRBV28
SATRLGLGSTDTQY many TRBJ2-3 TRBV20-1
ATSRQTAYEQY many TRBJ2-7 TRBV15
ASSLGINQPQH many TRBJ1-5 TRBV7-2
SGGLAERYNEQF many TRBJ2-1 TRBV29-1
AWSPGTGSTEKLF . TRBJ1-4 TRBV30
ASSQGASGRDTQY many TRBJ2-3 TRBV4-3
ASSLGGPPDTQY many TRBJ2-3 TRBV7-3